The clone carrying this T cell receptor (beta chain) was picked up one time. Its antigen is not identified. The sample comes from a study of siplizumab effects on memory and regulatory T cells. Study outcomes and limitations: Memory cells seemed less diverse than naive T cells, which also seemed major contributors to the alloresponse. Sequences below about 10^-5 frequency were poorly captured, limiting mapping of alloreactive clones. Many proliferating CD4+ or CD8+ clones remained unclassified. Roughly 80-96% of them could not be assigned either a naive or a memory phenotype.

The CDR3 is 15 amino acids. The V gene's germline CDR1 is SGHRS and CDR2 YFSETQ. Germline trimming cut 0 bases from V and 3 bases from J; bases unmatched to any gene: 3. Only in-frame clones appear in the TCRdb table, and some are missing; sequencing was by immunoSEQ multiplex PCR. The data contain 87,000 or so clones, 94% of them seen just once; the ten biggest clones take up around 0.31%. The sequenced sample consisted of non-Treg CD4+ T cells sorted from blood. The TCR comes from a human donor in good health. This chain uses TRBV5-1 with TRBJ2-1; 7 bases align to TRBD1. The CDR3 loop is CASSLVPGGYNEQFF. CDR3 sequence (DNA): TGCGCCAGCAGCTTGGTCCCAGGGGGCTACAATGAGCAGTTCTTC.